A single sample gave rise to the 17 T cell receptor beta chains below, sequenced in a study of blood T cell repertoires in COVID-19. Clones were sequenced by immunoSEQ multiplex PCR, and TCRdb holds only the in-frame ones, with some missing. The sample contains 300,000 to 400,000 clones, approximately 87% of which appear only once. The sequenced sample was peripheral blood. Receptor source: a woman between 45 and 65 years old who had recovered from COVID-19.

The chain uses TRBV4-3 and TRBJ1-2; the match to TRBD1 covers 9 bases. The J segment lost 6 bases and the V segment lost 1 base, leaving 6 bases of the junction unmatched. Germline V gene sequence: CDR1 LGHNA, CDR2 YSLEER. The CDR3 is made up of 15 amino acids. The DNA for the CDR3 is TGCGCCAGCAGCCAAGCCCCGGGACAGGGTAATGGCTACACCTTC. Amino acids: CASSQAPGQGNGYTF.

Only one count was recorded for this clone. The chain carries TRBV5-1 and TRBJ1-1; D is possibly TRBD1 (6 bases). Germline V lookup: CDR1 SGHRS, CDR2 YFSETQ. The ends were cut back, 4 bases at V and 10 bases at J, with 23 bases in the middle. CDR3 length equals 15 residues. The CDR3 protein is CASSLGGTLSSGAFF. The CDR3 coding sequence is TGCGCCAGCAGCCTGGGGGGGACATTGAGTAGTGGAGCTTTCTTT.

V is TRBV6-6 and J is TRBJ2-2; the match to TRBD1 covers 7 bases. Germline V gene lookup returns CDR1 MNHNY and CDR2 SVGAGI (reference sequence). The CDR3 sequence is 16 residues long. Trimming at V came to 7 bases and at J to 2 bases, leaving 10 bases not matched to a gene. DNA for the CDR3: TGTGCCAGCACCGACTGGGGACAGCTTAACACCGGGGAGCTGTTTTTT. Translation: CASTDWGQLNTGELFF.

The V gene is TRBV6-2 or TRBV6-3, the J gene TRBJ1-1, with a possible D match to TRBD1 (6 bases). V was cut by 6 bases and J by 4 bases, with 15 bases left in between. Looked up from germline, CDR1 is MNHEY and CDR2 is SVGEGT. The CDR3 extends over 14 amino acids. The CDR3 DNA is TGTGCCAGCAGCTGGACAGTGGTGGGCACTGAAGCTTTCTTT. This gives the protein CASSWTVVGTEAFF.

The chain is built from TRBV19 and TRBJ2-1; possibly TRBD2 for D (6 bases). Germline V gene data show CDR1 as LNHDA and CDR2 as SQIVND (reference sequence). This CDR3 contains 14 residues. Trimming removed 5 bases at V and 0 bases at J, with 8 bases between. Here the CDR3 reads CASSLGGSYNEQFF. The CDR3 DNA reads TGTGCCAGTAGTCTGGGGGGCTCCTACAATGAGCAGTTCTTC.

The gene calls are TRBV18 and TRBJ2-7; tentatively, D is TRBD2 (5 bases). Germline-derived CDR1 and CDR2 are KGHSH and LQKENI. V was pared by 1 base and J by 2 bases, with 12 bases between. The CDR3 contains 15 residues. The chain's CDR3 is CASSPRLGGTYEQYF. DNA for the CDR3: TGTGCCAGCTCACCACGGCTCGGAGGAACCTACGAGCAGTACTTC.

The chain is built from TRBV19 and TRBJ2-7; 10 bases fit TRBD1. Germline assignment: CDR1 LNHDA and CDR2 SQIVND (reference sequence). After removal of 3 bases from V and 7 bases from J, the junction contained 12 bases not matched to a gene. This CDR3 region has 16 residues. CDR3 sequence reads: CASSILGQGISREQYF. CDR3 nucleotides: TGTGCCAGTAGTATCCTGGGACAGGGGATTTCTAGGGAGCAGTACTTC.

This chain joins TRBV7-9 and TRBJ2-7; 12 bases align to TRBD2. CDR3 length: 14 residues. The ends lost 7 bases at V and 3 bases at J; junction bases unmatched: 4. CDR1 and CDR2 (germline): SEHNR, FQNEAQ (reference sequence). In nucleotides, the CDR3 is TGTGCCAGCAATCTAGCGGGAGGGGACTACGAGCAGTACTTC. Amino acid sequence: CASNLAGGDYEQYF.

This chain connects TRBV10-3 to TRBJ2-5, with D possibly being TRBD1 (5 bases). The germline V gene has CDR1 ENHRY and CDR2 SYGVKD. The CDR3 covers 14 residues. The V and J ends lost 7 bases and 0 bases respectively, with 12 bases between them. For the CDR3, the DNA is TGTGCCATCAAAAAGGGGAATTACCAAGAGACCCAGTACTTC. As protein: CAIKKGNYQETQYF.

The CDR3 DNA reads TGTGCCAGCAGTTACTCCTTAGCGGGAGGACTCTCCTACGAGCAGTACTTC. Translation gives CASSYSLAGGLSYEQYF. This chain uses TRBV6-2 or TRBV6-3 with TRBJ2-7; 10 nucleotides agree with TRBD2. V trimming: 0 bases; J trimming: 0 bases; junction bases outside the gene matches: 5. Germline V gene lookup returns CDR1 MNHEY and CDR2 SVGEGT. This CDR3 comprises 17 residues.

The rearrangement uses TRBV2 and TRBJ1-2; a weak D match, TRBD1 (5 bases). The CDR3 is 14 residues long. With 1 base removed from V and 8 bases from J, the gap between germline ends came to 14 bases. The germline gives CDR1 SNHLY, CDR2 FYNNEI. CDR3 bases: TGTGCCAGCAGTGAAGAGGGGAGGGGCCGGGGCTACACCTTC. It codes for CASSEEGRGRGYTF.

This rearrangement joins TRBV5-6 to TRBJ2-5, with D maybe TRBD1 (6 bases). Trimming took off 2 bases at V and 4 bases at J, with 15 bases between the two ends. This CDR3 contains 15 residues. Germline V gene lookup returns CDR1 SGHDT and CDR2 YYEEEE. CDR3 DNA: TGTGCCAGCAGCTTAACGACAGGTGGTGGAGAGACCCAGTACTTC. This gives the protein CASSLTTGGGETQYF.

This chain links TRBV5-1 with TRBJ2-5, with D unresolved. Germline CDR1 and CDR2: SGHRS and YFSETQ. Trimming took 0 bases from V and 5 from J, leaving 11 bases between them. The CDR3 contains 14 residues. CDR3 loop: CASSLGRSQETQYF. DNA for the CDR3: TGCGCCAGCAGCTTGGGTCGGTCACAGGAGACCCAGTACTTC. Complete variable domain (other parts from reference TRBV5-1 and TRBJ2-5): KAGVTQTPRYLIKTRGQQVTLSCSPISGHRSVSWYQQTPGQGLQFLFEYFSETQRNKGNFPGRFSGRQFSNSRSEMNVSTLELGDSALYLCASSLGRSQETQYFGPGTRLLVL.

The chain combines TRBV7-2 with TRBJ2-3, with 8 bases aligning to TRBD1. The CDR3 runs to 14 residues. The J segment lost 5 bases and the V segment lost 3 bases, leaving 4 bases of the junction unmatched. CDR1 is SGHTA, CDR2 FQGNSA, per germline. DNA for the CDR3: TGTGCCAGCAGCTTTGACAGGGGAGGAGATACGCAGTATTTT. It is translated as CASSFDRGGDTQYF. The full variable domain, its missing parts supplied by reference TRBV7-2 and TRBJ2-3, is GAGVSQSPSNKVTEKGKDVELRCDPISGHTALYWYRQSLGQGLEFLIYFQGNSAPDKSGLPSDRFSAERTGGSVSTLTIQRTQQEDSAVYLCASSFDRGGDTQYFGPGTRLTVL.

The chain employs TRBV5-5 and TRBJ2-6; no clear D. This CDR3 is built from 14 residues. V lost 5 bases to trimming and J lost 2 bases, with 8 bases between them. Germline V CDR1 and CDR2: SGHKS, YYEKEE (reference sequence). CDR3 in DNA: TGTGCCAGCAGACCTATGACTGGGGCCAACGTCCTGACTTTC. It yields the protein CASRPMTGANVLTF.

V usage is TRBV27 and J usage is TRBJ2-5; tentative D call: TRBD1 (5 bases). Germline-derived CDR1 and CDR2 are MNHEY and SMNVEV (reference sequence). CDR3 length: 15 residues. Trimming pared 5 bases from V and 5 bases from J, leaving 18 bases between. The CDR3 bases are TGTGCCAGCAGTATACGCCAGGGTGGTTGGGAGACCCAGTACTTC. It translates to CASSIRQGGWETQYF.

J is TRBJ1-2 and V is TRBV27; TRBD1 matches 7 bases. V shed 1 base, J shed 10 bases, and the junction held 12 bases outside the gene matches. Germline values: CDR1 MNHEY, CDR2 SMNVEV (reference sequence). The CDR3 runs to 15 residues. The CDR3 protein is CASSLFDGQVEHYTF. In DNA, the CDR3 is TGTGCCAGCAGTTTATTTGATGGACAGGTAGAACACTACACCTTC.